This passage covers 11 T cell receptor beta chains from one sample sequenced in a study of identical twins. In TCRdb, the 5' RACE reads were re-called with MiXCR into one record per CDR3 protein. The top ten clones hold around 13% of a sample with about 790,000 distinct CDR3 sequences, 15% to 20% of them seen once. These data were also filed under a second study, of T cells expressing NK-cell markers.

The source material was PBMCs. The origin of the receptors is a young woman in good health.

This clonotype has a count of ten or more. The CDR3 bases are TGCGCCAGCAGCTTGGATAGGGTCAATCAGCCCCAGCATTTT. Translating it yields CASSLDRVNQPQHF. V gene TRBV5-1 combines with J gene TRBJ1-5; D remains ambiguous. Germline V gene lookup returns CDR1 SGHRS and CDR2 YFSETQ. Trimming took off 0 bases at V and 3 bases at J, with 7 bases between the two ends. This CDR3 contains 14 residues.

This clonotype has more than one count but fewer than ten. The chain has TRBV6-5 and TRBJ2-7; 7 nucleotides agree with TRBD1. Losses at the gene ends were 2 bases for V and 7 bases for J; bases not matched to a gene: 5. Germline V gene lookup returns CDR1 MNHEY and CDR2 SVGAGI. The CDR3 runs 13 residues. The DNA of the CDR3 is TGTGCCAGCAGTTACGGACAGGACCTTGAGCAGTACTTC. Its translation is CASSYGQDLEQYF.

This chain uses TRBV20-1 with TRBJ2-3; 9 bases align to TRBD2. Germline CDR1 is DFQATT and CDR2 is SNEGSKA (reference sequence). V lost 3 bases, J lost 5 bases, and 6 bases stayed unmatched. This CDR3 has 14 residues. DNA for the CDR3: TGCAGTGCTAGGCCGCGGGAGGGTTTAGATACGCAGTATTTT. It is translated as CSARPREGLDTQYF.

The chain carries TRBV29-1 and TRBJ2-7; no clear D. The CDR3 is 12 residues long. Germline V CDR1 and CDR2: SQVTM, ANQGSEA. The V end was cut by 7 bases, the J end by 3 bases, with 13 bases between. The CDR3 DNA reads TGCAGCGCTACTACCTCCGTCTACGAGCAGTACTTC. Translated, it gives CSATTSVYEQYF.

This clonotype was recorded a few times. CDR3: CASRNGANSGNTIYF. CDR3 bases: TGTGCCAGCAGAAACGGGGCCAACTCTGGAAACACCATATATTTT. This sequence joins TRBV6-1 and TRBJ1-3; possible D gene TRBD1, 5 bases. CDR3 length: 15 residues. Germline V gene data show CDR1 as MNHNS and CDR2 as SASEGT. Trimming took off 6 bases at V and 0 bases at J, with 12 bases between the two ends.

This clonotype has only a few counts. The chain recombines TRBV15 with TRBJ2-1; 10 bases agree with TRBD1. The CDR3 length is 17 residues. The J segment lost 6 bases and the V segment lost 3 bases, leaving 11 bases of the junction unmatched. The V gene's germline CDR1 is LNHNV and CDR2 YYDKDF (reference sequence). In DNA, the CDR3 is TGTGCCACCAGCAGTGAGAGTGACAGGGGGCGCATCAATGAGCAGTTCTTC. Its protein is CATSSESDRGRINEQFF.

This clonotype has only a few counts. V usage is TRBV20-1 and J usage is TRBJ1-4; D perhaps matches TRBD1 (5 bases). CDR1 DFQATT and CDR2 SNEGSKA come from the germline V gene (reference sequence). The CDR3 covers 16 residues. V lost 6 bases, J lost 0 bases, and 17 bases lay in between. Here the CDR3 DNA reads TGCAGTGCACGGGGGACGGCTAGTGCAACTAATGAAAAACTGTTTTTT. Residues: CSARGTASATNEKLFF.

This clonotype has just a few counts. The rearrangement joins TRBV14 to TRBJ1-2; a weak D match, TRBD1 (5 bases). Germline V gene lookup returns CDR1 SGHDN and CDR2 FVKESK. Deletions cut 5 bases from V and 8 bases from J, with 18 bases between. This CDR3 spans 14 amino acids. The CDR3 reads CASSVRDGGYGYTF. The CDR3 DNA sequence: TGTGCCAGCAGCGTGAGGGACGGAGGATACGGCTACACCTTC.

V gene TRBV20-1 combines with J gene TRBJ1-2; D possibly corresponds to TRBD1 (6 bases). Trimming took 0 bases from V and 3 from J, leaving 14 bases between them. Germline V CDR1 and CDR2: DFQATT, SNEGSKA (reference sequence). CDR3 size: 15 residues. CDR3 sequence: CSARDSNRVDYGYTF. As DNA, the CDR3 is TGCAGTGCTAGAGATTCGAACAGGGTGGACTATGGCTACACCTTC.

The gene calls are TRBV10-2 and TRBJ1-1; D is possibly TRBD1 (5 bases). The length of the CDR3 is 12 residues. The germline CDR1 and CDR2 sequences are WSHSY and SAAADI. With 8 bases removed from V and 4 bases from J, the gap between germline ends came to 11 bases. CDR3 DNA sequence: TGCGCCAGCGCGCAGGGAAGCACTGAAGCTTTCTTT. It codes for CASAQGSTEAFF.

The V gene is TRBV28, the J gene TRBJ1-2; D perhaps matches TRBD1 (5 bases). Germline CDR1 and CDR2: MDHEN and SYDVKM. The CDR3 length is 11 residues. Trimming stripped 11 bases from V and 4 bases from J, with 11 bases between. CDR3 in DNA: TGTGCCGCCGGGGGATTCTATGGCTACACCTTC. As protein: CAAGGFYGYTF.